These 29 T cell receptor beta chains originate from one sample sequenced in a study of blood T cell repertoires in COVID-19. The data were produced by immunoSEQ multiplex PCR, yet TCRdb's version contains in-frame clones alone and is incomplete. The table records 400,000 or so clones, more than 85% of them present only once. Sequenced: peripheral blood. These receptors came from a human donor in a cohort sampled during active COVID-19.

The CDR3 coding sequence is TGTGCCAGCAGTCAGGGACAGAGCTCCTACAATGAGCAGTTCTTC. This translates into CASSQGQSSYNEQFF. V usage is TRBV5-8 and J usage is TRBJ2-1; TRBD1 matches at 7 bases. The CDR3 spans 15 residues. Trimming cost V 5 bases and J 0 bases; bases outside gene matches: 5. Germline-derived CDR1 and CDR2 are SGHTS and YDEGEE.

This chain connects TRBV28 to TRBJ2-3; TRBD2 matches at 13 bases. The CDR3 length is 16 residues. V shed 5 bases and J 2 bases; nucleotides not matched to a gene: 4. Germline CDR1 and CDR2: MDHEN and SYDVKM. The CDR3 DNA reads TGTGCCAGCAGTATGACTAGCGGGGGGTACACAGATACGCAGTATTTT. Translated: CASSMTSGGYTDTQYF.

This clone was counted only a few times. V gene TRBV19 combines with J gene TRBJ2-2; 9 nucleotides agree with TRBD1. The CDR3 consists of 19 residues. The germline CDR1 and CDR2 sequences are LNHDA and SQIVND (reference sequence). Losses at the gene ends were 5 bases for V and 0 bases for J; bases not matched to a gene: 13. CDR3 in amino acids: CASSGRDRVSRANTGELFF. The CDR3 nucleotides read TGTGCCAGTAGTGGCCGGGACAGGGTGTCTAGGGCGAACACCGGGGAGCTGTTTTTT.

The genes are TRBV19 and TRBJ1-3; unclear D gene. Germline-derived CDR1 and CDR2 are LNHDA and SQIVND (reference sequence). The CDR3 has 14 residues. V dropped 6 bases and J dropped 0 bases, with 9 bases sitting between them. CDR3 sequence: CASRQIYSGNTIYF. For the CDR3, the DNA is TGTGCCAGTAGACAGATTTACTCTGGAAACACCATATATTTT.

This clone was seen a few times. This chain joins TRBV27 and TRBJ1-5, with a possible D match to TRBD1 (5 bases). From germline, CDR1 is MNHEY and CDR2 SMNVEV (reference sequence). V shed 3 bases and J shed 5 bases, with 11 bases lying between them. CDR3 size: 14 residues. DNA of the CDR3: TGTGCCAGCAGTTTGTTTGCAGGGTATCAGCCCCAGCATTTT. It yields the protein CASSLFAGYQPQHF.

V is TRBV5-1 and J is TRBJ2-2; no definite D call. Germline loops: CDR1 SGHRS, CDR2 YFSETQ. With 1 base removed from V and 5 bases from J, the gap between germline ends came to 9 bases. The CDR3 is 14 residues long. The CDR3 reads CASSLIQTTGELFF. As DNA, the CDR3 is TGCGCCAGCAGCTTGATACAGACGACCGGGGAGCTGTTTTTT.

The V and J genes are TRBV6-5 and TRBJ1-2, with TRBD1 identical over 7 bases. V shed 0 bases, J shed 5 bases, and the junction held 3 bases outside the gene matches. The germline gives CDR1 MNHEY, CDR2 SVGAGI. This CDR3 spans 14 amino acids. The CDR3 DNA reads as TGTGCCAGCAGTTACTCGGGACAGAGATATGGCTACACCTTC. It translates to CASSYSGQRYGYTF.

This chain connects TRBV5-1 to TRBJ2-1; possible D gene TRBD2, 5 bases. Trimming took 2 bases from V and 7 from J, leaving 10 bases between them. The germline CDR1 and CDR2 sequences are SGHRS and YFSETQ. CDR3 size: 13 residues. CDR3 nucleotides: TGCGCCAGCAGCTTAGGACTGGGGAATGAGCAGTTCTTC. Amino acid sequence: CASSLGLGNEQFF.

This clone was recorded a few times. The V and J genes are TRBV4-1 and TRBJ2-2, with 16 bases lining up with TRBD2. The CDR3 spans 20 residues. With 0 bases clipped from V and 3 bases from J, the junction kept 7 bases outside the gene matches. The germline V gene encodes CDR1 MGHRA and CDR2 YSYEKL. The CDR3 DNA reads as TGCGCCAGCAGCCAAGATGACGGGACTAGCGGGAGGGTGTACACCGGGGAGCTGTTTTTT. It codes for CASSQDDGTSGRVYTGELFF.

The chain links TRBV5-4 to TRBJ2-5; 7 positions match TRBD2. The CDR3 is made up of 16 amino acids. The germline V gene has CDR1 SGHNT and CDR2 YYREEE (reference sequence). Trimming took 0 bases from V and 3 from J; bases not matched to a gene: 8. For the CDR3, the DNA is TGTGCCAGCAGCTTGGGGGGGGGTCCCAGAGAAGAGACCCAGTACTTC. Amino acids: CASSLGGGPREETQYF.

The genes are TRBV28 and TRBJ2-5, with 8 bases aligning to TRBD2. Germline-derived CDR1 and CDR2 are MDHEN and SYDVKM. V dropped 2 bases and J dropped 5; count of bases not matched to a gene: 7. This CDR3 is 15 amino acids long. The CDR3 spells CASSLAGGLYETQYF. The CDR3 DNA sequence: TGTGCCAGCAGTTTAGCGGGAGGTCTTTATGAGACCCAGTACTTC.

The rearrangement links TRBV11-2 to TRBJ1-6; the match to TRBD1 covers 9 bases. CDR3 length: 15 residues. Germline CDR1 reads SGHAT; CDR2 reads FQNNGV. After removal of 5 bases from V and 9 bases from J, the junction contained 8 bases not matched to a gene. The CDR3 sequence: CASSEQGAVGSPLHF. The CDR3 DNA sequence: TGTGCCAGCAGCGAACAGGGGGCAGTGGGTTCACCCCTCCACTTT.

The chain uses TRBV2 and TRBJ2-7; D gene unclear. The germline V gene has CDR1 SNHLY and CDR2 FYNNEI. The CDR3 extends over 14 amino acids. Trimming stripped 4 bases from V and 0 bases from J, with 10 bases between. The CDR3 bases are TGTGCCAGCAGTGCGCGGATCCACTCCTACGAGCAGTACTTC. This codes for CASSARIHSYEQYF.

The gene calls are TRBV28 and TRBJ1-1, with D hard to call. V dropped 3 bases and J dropped 3 bases, with 14 bases sitting between them. Per germline, CDR1 MDHEN and CDR2 SYDVKM. The CDR3 runs to 15 residues. CDR3 sequence: CASSFLGRDHTEAFF. The CDR3 nucleotides are TGTGCCAGCAGTTTCCTCGGCCGGGATCACACTGAAGCTTTCTTT.

The J gene is TRBJ1-1, the V gene TRBV7-2; 8 bases map to TRBD1. The CDR3 runs 16 residues. CDR1 is SGHTA, CDR2 FQGNSA, per germline. V lost 2 bases to trimming and J lost 5 bases; unmatched junction nucleotides: 10. CDR3 in amino acids: CASSLNAGGAGTEAFF. The CDR3 nucleotides are TGTGCCAGCAGCTTAAACGCAGGGGGCGCTGGGACTGAAGCTTTCTTT.

This clone was seen a handful of times. The V gene is TRBV4-1, the J gene TRBJ2-5; 7 bases map to TRBD1. CDR1 is MGHRA and CDR2 is YSYEKL in the germline V gene. The CDR3 is 16 residues long. V dropped 3 bases and J dropped 4; count of bases not matched to a gene: 11. In DNA form, the CDR3 reads TGCGCCAGCAGCCATGACCCAGAAGCAGGGGGAGAGACCCAGTACTTC. It codes for CASSHDPEAGGETQYF.

This rearrangement joins TRBV19 to TRBJ2-1; tentatively, D is TRBD2 (6 bases). CDR3 length equals 14 residues. V shed 5 bases and J shed 6 bases, with 14 bases lying between them. The germline V gene has CDR1 LNHDA and CDR2 SQIVND (reference sequence). DNA for the CDR3: TGTGCCAGTAGTGGGACTCGTGGGGTCAATGAGCAGTTCTTC. Its protein is CASSGTRGVNEQFF.

The chain joins TRBV12-2 to TRBJ2-3; the table gives TRBD2 as D, unverified against the DNA. TRBV12-2 has pseudogene status. This CDR3 region has 24 residues. The DNA of the CDR3 is TGTGCAAGTCGCCCTCGACTCAGCCTTCCGGGACTAGCGGGGTCCCCCGACCTCACAGATACGCAGTATTTT. This translates into CASRPRLSLPGLAGSPDLTDTQYF.

The CDR3 DNA sequence: TGTGCCAGTAGCGGACAGGGGGCGGGTGCGGACACTGAAGCTTTCTTT. It codes for CASSGQGAGADTEAFF. This chain joins TRBV19 and TRBJ1-1; TRBD1 matches at 11 bases. V was clipped by 6 bases and J by 3 bases; unmatched bases: 9. CDR1 and CDR2 from the germline V gene are LNHDA and SQIVND (reference sequence). The CDR3 runs 16 residues.

V is TRBV5-4 and J is TRBJ2-5; D not certain. This CDR3 spans 14 amino acids. V was clipped by 0 bases and J by 1 base, with 7 bases between them. Per germline, CDR1 SGHNT and CDR2 YYREEE (reference sequence). As DNA, the CDR3 is TGTGCCAGCAGCTTGGATCCTACCCAAGAGACCCAGTACTTC. Protein: CASSLDPTQETQYF.

This sequence joins TRBV10-3 and TRBJ1-6; a weak D match, TRBD1 (5 bases). The CDR3 is 18 amino acids. V lost 0 bases and J lost 5, with 17 bases in between. Germline V gives CDR1 ENHRY, CDR2 SYGVKD. CDR3 in amino acids: CAISESGAGGVDNSPLHF. DNA of the CDR3: TGTGCCATCAGTGAGTCGGGCGCGGGGGGGGTTGATAATTCACCCCTCCACTTT.

The chain carries TRBV5-1 and TRBJ1-4, with 7 bases aligning to TRBD1. J was trimmed by 8 bases and V by 0 bases; bases with no gene match: 4. Germline V gives CDR1 SGHRS, CDR2 YFSETQ. The CDR3 sequence is 14 residues long. CDR3 amino acids: CASSLGSTGEKLFF. CDR3 nucleotide sequence: TGCGCCAGCAGCTTGGGCTCGACAGGGGAAAAACTGTTTTTT.

This rearrangement joins TRBV5-1 to TRBJ2-7, with 14 nucleotides matching TRBD2. The CDR3 consists of 16 residues. Trimming at V came to 4 bases and at J to 1 base, leaving 4 bases not matched to a gene. Germline loops: CDR1 SGHRS, CDR2 YFSETQ. In DNA, the CDR3 is TGCGCCAGCAGCGAGGGGACTAGCGGGAGTTCCTACGAGCAGTACTTC. Encoded protein: CASSEGTSGSSYEQYF.

The gene calls are TRBV6-6 and TRBJ2-1, with 7 positions matching TRBD1. Germline CDR1 and CDR2: MNHNY and SVGAGI (reference sequence). Trimming took 4 bases from V and 1 from J; bases not matched to a gene: 4. CDR3 size: 15 residues. Here the CDR3 reads CASSFTTGSYNEQFF. The CDR3 DNA follows: TGTGCCAGCAGTTTTACGACAGGGTCCTACAATGAGCAGTTCTTC.

This chain uses TRBV18 with TRBJ1-1; 8 bases match TRBD1. With 3 bases clipped from V and 1 base from J, the junction kept 4 bases outside the gene matches. Per germline, CDR1 KGHSH and CDR2 LQKENI. The CDR3 consists of 15 residues. The CDR3 reads CASSPETGENTEAFF. CDR3 DNA: TGTGCCAGCTCACCGGAGACAGGGGAGAACACTGAAGCTTTCTTT. The variable domain in full, completed from reference TRBV18 and TRBJ1-1, reads NAGVMQNPRHLVRRRGQEARLRCSPMKGHSHVYWYRQLPEEGLKFMVYLQKENIIDESGMPKERFSAEFPKEGPSILRIQQVVRGDSAAYFCASSPETGENTEAFFGQGTRLTVV.

This chain connects TRBV30 to TRBJ2-7, with D possibly being TRBD1 (5 bases). Trimming stripped 1 base from V and 5 bases from J, with 15 bases between. The germline V gene encodes CDR1 GTSNPN and CDR2 SVGIG (reference sequence). The CDR3 covers 14 residues. As DNA, the CDR3 is TGTGCCTGGAGTGGGGGCCCACGAGCCCACGAGCAGTACTTC. Translated: CAWSGGPRAHEQYF.

This chain joins TRBV25-1 and TRBJ2-5, with 8 bases matching TRBD2. V gave up 2 bases and J gave up 10 bases; unmatched junction bases: 15. The CDR3 contains 16 residues. The V gene's germline CDR1 is MGHDK and CDR2 SYGVNS. The DNA of the CDR3 is TGTGCCAGCAGTGAAGGCGGGGGGCCCCCTATGGTGGGCCAGTACTTC. This sequence encodes CASSEGGGPPMVGQYF.

The CDR3 is CAWQTGDVNEKLFF. As DNA, the CDR3 is TGTGCCTGGCAAACAGGGGATGTAAATGAAAAACTGTTTTTT. The gene calls are TRBV30 and TRBJ1-4; TRBD1 aligns across 7 bases. The V segment lost 5 bases and the J segment 5 bases; nucleotides outside the gene matches: 8. CDR3 length: 14 amino acids. Germline V lookup: CDR1 GTSNPN, CDR2 SVGIG (reference sequence).

V is TRBV5-1 and J is TRBJ1-1; 8 bases agree with TRBD1. The trim removed 4 bases at V and 4 bases at J, leaving 15 bases unmatched. The CDR3 is made up of 17 amino acids. Germline assignment: CDR1 SGHRS and CDR2 YFSETQ. The CDR3 DNA is TGCGCCAGCAGCCCTGTCGGGACAGGACTTGATAGCACTGAAGCTTTCTTT. Encoded protein: CASSPVGTGLDSTEAFF.